This TCR beta chain was sequenced for a study of cytomegalovirus exposure and HLA in healthy donors. Regarding the study as a whole: Because they were indistinguishable, some V segments, including TRBV6-2 and TRBV6-3, were excluded.

The CDR3 totals 13 residues. The junction had 5 bases not matched to a gene; V was cut back by 6 bases and J by 5 bases. CDR1 and CDR2 (germline): MNHNS, SASEGT. With respect to this clone: Its antigen is as yet unknown.

The PCR ran on 60 Vbeta and 13 Jbeta primers. Profiling relied on immunoSEQ multiplex PCR, and the TCRdb table lists in-frame clones only, not all of them. The data contain around 230,000 clones, over 80% of them singletons. This clonotype was sampled from a man aged 40-49 years in good health and CMV-seropositive. The sample was PBMCs. The chain couples TRBV6-1 to TRBJ2-7; 9 bases align to TRBD1. CDR3 loop: CASRGQGRNEQYV. CDR3 sequence (DNA): TGTGCCAGCAGGGGACAGGGTCGGAACGAGCAGTACGTC.